This record covers a single TCR beta chain. Following extraction, RNA underwent reverse transcription to cDNA, which served as the sequencing template. The assay was immunoSEQ multiplex PCR, and TCRdb's table has in-frame clones only and misses some. The sample has 180,000 or so clones, around 64% seen once. These data are taken from a study of CD8+ T cells in alopecia areata. It was from alopecia areata patients that lesional scalp punch biopsies and peripheral blood were collected. This clonotype was obtained from a human donor with alopecia areata. The source was CD8+ T cells sorted from blood, collected at week 0.

CDR3 coding DNA: TGCAGCGACGGGACTTCAGGGCTTAACCCTGAAGCTTTCTTT. Translating gives CSDGTSGLNPEAFF. This chain uses TRBV29-1 with TRBJ1-1; D may be TRBD1 (5 bases). The CDR3 totals 14 residues. The V gene's germline CDR1 is SQVTM and CDR2 ANQGSEA. Trimming pared 7 bases from V and 6 bases from J, leaving 21 bases between.